The table lists the clone carrying this TCR beta chain with a few counts. Its specificity is not known. The study ran its PCR with 60 Vbeta and 13 Jbeta primers. In the authors' workflow: Per a later analysis, the number of unique TCR beta chains was around 80 million, of which 9 million to 14 million were shared. The data were produced by immunoSEQ multiplex PCR, yet TCRdb's version contains in-frame clones alone and is incomplete. V, J and clone size are taken as reported in that table, and D and trimming were inferred from the DNA itself. The sample holds 90,000 to 120,000 clones, roughly 70% seen once. The record originates from a study of cytomegalovirus exposure and HLA in healthy donors. Study-wide background: Approximately 85 million unique TCRs from HLA-typed donors were held in an early release of data.

Overall study results and limits: Cytomegalovirus association was listed for 164 TCR beta chains. In an earlier analysis, in 540 or so donors, most V segments appeared productive either ~87% or ~30% of the time.

The CDR3 has 15 amino acids. Trimming removed 5 bases from V and 3 bases from J; junction bases left unmatched: 8. Germline V lookup: CDR1 SGHTA, CDR2 FQGNSA. The chain employs TRBV7-2 and TRBJ1-1, with 8 nucleotides matching TRBD1. This TCR derives from a woman between 40 and 55 years old in good health and CMV-seropositive. Sample: PBMCs. The chain's CDR3 is CASSRTGIRDTEAFF. The CDR3 DNA reads TGTGCCAGCAGCAGGACAGGGATTAGGGACACTGAAGCTTTCTTT.